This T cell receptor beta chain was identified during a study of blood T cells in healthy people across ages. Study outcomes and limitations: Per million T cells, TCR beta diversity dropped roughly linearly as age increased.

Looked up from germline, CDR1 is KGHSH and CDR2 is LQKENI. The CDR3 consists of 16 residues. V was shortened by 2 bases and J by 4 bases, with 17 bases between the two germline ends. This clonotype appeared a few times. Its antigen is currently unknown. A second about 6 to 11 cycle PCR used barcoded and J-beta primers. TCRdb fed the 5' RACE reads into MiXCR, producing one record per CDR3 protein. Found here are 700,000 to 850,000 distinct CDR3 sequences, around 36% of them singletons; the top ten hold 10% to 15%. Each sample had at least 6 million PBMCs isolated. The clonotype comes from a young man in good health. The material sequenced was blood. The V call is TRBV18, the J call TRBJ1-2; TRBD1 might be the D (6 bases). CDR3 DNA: TGTGCCAGCTCACCAGGAGGCGCAGGGGATACCTATGGCTACACCTTC. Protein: CASSPGGAGDTYGYTF.